Detailed here is one TCR beta chain. The data originate from a study of glioma-infiltrating T cells. Using RNA template, CDR3s of TCR alpha and beta were amplified with iRepertoire arm-PCR. Input was about 85-450 ng of tissue mRNA or PBMC total RNA. MiXCR was run by TCRdb on the multiplex PCR reads, yielding one entry per CDR3 protein. Here the sample spans around 120,000 distinct CDR3 sequences, around 23% being singletons. V trimming: 5 bases; J trimming: 12 bases; junction bases outside the gene matches: 10. This CDR3 has 12 amino acids. Per the germline V gene, CDR1 is SGHRS and CDR2 is YFSETQ. The chain has TRBV5-1 and TRBJ1-1, with 7 bases fitting TRBD1. The clonotype comes from a human donor with low-grade glioma or glioblastoma, undergoing nonglioma brain surgery, or in good health (not recorded which). Material for sequencing was glioma tissue, nonneoplastic brain tissue, or PBMCs (not recorded which). The CDR3 here is CASSLNRGETFF. CDR3 in DNA: TGCGCCAGCAGTCTGAACAGGGGAGAAACTTTCTTT.